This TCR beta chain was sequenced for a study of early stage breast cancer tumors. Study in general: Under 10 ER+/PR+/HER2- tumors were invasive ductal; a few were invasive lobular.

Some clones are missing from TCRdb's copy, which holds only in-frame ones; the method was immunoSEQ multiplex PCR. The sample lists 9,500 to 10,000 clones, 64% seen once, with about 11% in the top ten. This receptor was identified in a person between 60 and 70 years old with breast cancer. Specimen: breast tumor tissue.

DNA for the CDR3: TGTGCCATCAGTGAGTCTATGGGGGCAAAGACTGAAGCTTTCTTT. This sequence encodes CAISESMGAKTEAFF. The genes are TRBV10-3 and TRBJ1-1; maybe TRBD1 (6 bases). The CDR3 covers 15 residues. CDR1 ENHRY and CDR2 SYGVKD come from the germline V gene. V was trimmed by 0 bases and J by 5 bases, leaving 13 bases between them.